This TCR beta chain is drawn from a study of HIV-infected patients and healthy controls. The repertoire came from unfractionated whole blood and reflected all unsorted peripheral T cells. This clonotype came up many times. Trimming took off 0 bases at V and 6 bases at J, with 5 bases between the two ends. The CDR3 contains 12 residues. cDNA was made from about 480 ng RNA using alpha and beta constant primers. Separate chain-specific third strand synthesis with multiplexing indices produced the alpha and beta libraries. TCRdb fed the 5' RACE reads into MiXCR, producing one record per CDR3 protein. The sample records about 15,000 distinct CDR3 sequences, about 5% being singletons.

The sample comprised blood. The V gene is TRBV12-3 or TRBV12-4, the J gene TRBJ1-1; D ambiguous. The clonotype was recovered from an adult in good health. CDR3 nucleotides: TGTGCCAGCAGTTTAGCGCAGGCTGAAGCTTTCTTT. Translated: CASSLAQAEAFF.